The present T cell receptor beta chain was sequenced within a study of cytomegalovirus exposure and HLA in healthy donors. Turning to the study itself: The approximately 120 validation repertoires used the same platform as the roughly 670 first-cohort repertoires, a later analysis reported.

CDR1 and CDR2 from the germline V gene are SGDLS and YYNGEE. The CDR3 covers 16 residues. V was clipped by 0 bases and J by 6 bases; unmatched bases: 2. The donors were members of the validation cohort, which comprised 120 subjects and was separate from the first cohort of 600 to 800 subjects. Study-wide results and caveats: The classifier reportedly diagnosed cytomegalovirus status with high specificity and sensitivity. The study recorded 164 TCR beta chains that were cytomegalovirus-associated.

TCRdb's copy holds only in-frame clones and misses some; the assay was immunoSEQ multiplex PCR. The data hold about 360,000 clones, with roughly 90% observed a single time. Turning to this clone: The antigen remains undetermined.

The chain has TRBV9 and TRBJ2-1; TRBD2 matches at 14 bases. Material for sequencing was PBMCs. This clonotype was obtained from a woman aged 18-35 years in good health and CMV-seronegative. For the CDR3, the DNA is TGTGCCAGCAGCGTAGTTGGGACTAGCGGGAGCAATGAGCAGTTCTTC. Translating gives CASSVVGTSGSNEQFF.